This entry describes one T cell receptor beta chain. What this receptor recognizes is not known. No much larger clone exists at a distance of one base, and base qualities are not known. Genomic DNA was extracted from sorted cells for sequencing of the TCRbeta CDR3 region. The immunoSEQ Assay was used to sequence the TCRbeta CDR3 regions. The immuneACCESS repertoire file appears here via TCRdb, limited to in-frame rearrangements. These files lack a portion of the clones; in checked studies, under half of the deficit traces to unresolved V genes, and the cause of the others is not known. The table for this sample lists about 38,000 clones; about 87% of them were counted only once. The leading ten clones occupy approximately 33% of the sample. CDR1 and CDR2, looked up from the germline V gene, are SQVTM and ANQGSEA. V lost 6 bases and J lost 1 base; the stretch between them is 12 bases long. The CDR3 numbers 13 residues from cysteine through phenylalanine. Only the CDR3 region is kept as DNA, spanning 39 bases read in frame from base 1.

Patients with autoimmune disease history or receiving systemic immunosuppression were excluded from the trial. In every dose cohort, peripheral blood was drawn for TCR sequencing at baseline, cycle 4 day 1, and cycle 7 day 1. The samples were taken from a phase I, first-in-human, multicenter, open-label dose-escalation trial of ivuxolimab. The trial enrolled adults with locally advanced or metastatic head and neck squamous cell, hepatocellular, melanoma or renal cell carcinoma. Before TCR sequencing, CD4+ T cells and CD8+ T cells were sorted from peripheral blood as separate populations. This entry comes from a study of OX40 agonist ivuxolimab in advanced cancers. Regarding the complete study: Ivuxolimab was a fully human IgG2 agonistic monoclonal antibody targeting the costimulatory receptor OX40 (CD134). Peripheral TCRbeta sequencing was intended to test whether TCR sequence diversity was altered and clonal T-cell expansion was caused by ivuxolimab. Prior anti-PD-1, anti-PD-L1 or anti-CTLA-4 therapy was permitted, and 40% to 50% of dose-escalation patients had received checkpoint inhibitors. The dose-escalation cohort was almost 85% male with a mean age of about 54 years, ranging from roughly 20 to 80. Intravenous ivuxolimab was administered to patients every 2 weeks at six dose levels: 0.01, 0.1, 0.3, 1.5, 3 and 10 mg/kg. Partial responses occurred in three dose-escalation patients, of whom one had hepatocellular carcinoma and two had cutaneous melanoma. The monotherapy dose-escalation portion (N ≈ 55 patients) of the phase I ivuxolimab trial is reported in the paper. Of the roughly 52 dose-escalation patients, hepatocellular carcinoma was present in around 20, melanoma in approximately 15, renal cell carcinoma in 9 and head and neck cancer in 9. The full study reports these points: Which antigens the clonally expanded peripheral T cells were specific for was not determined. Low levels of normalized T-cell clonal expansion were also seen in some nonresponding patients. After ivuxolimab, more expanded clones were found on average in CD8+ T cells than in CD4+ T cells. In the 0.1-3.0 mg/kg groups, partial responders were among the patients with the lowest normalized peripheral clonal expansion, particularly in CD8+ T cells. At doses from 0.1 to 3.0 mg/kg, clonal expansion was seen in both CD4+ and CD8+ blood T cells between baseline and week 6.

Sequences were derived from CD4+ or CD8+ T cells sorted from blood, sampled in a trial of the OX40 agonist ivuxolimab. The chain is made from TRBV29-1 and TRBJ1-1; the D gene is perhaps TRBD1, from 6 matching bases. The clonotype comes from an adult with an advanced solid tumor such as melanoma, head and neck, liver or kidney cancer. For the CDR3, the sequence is CSVEGGRNTEAFF. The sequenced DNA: TGCAGCGTCGAGGGGGGGCGGAACACTGAAGCTTTCTTT.